Following are 12 T cell receptor beta chains from one sample sequenced in a study of Tregs in tolerant kidney transplant recipients. Repertoires were generated with immunoSEQ multiplex PCR, while TCRdb's copy carries only in-frame clones and drops some. This sample carries some 71,000 clones, approximately 88% of them seen once, and the ten largest clones take approximately 0.4%. Source: CD4+ T cells from blood, taken before the transplant. These receptor sequences come from a human donor who received a combined kidney and bone marrow transplant.

The chain joins TRBV9 to TRBJ1-1, with D possibly being TRBD1 (6 bases). Trimming removed 0 bases from V and 3 bases from J, with 12 bases in between. The CDR3 spans 15 residues. Looked up from germline, CDR1 is SGDLS and CDR2 is YYNGEE. Here the CDR3 reads CASSVDLGADTEAFF. CDR3 in DNA: TGTGCCAGCAGCGTAGATCTGGGGGCGGACACTGAAGCTTTCTTT. Drawing the rest from reference TRBV9 and TRBJ1-1, the complete variable domain is DSGVTQTPKHLITATGQRVTLRCSPRSGDLSVYWYQQSLDQGLQFLIQYYNGEERAKGNILERFSAQQFPDLHSELNLSSLELGDSALYFCASSVDLGADTEAFFGQGTRLTVV.

This clone appeared once. The chain couples TRBV21-1 to TRBJ1-1. TRBV21-1 is shown as a pseudogene. This CDR3 comprises 15 residues. In nucleotides, the CDR3 is TGTGCCAGCAGCACCCTGACTCACTCCAACACTGAAGCTTTCTTT. Amino acids: CASSTLTHSNTEAFF.

V gene TRBV6-4 combines with J gene TRBJ2-5, with 14 bases identical to TRBD2. Germline V gene lookup returns CDR1 MRHNA and CDR2 SNTAGT. The CDR3 spans 19 residues. V was pared by 2 bases and J by 5 bases, with 13 bases of the junction left unmatched. The DNA of the CDR3 is TGTGCCAGCAGTGACCCGGGGGTGGGACTAGCGGGAGAGGGTGAGACCCAGTACTTC. Its protein is CASSDPGVGLAGEGETQYF.

The chain joins TRBV18 to TRBJ1-1; the D is unclear. The CDR3 has 14 amino acids. Per the germline V gene, CDR1 is KGHSH and CDR2 is LQKENI. V gave up 3 bases and J gave up 1 base, with 9 bases separating them. CDR3 sequence reads: CASSPRTQNTEAFF. The CDR3 coding sequence is TGTGCCAGCTCACCCCGGACTCAGAACACTGAAGCTTTCTTT.

The chain recombines TRBV28 with TRBJ2-1; 12 nucleotides agree with TRBD2. In germline, CDR1 is MDHEN, CDR2 SYDVKM. The CDR3 extends over 16 amino acids. Trimming removed 5 bases from V and 2 bases from J; junction bases left unmatched: 4. The CDR3 sequence: CASSPTSGSPYNEQFF. In DNA, the CDR3 is TGTGCCAGCAGTCCGACTAGCGGGAGTCCCTACAATGAGCAGTTCTTC.

The chain uses TRBV10-3 and TRBJ2-1; TRBD2 matches at 12 bases. After removal of 2 bases from V and 6 bases from J, the junction contained 5 bases not matched to a gene. CDR1 ENHRY and CDR2 SYGVKD come from the germline V gene. This CDR3 is 16 amino acids long. The CDR3 DNA follows: TGTGCCATCAGTGAGCCGGGGACTAGCGGGCCCAATGAGCAGTTCTTC. As protein: CAISEPGTSGPNEQFF.

This clone turned up a few times. The chain couples TRBV19 to TRBJ1-2; the D is unclear. Trimming cost V 8 bases and J 1 base, with 8 bases left between them. In germline, CDR1 is LNHDA, CDR2 SQIVND (reference sequence). This CDR3 spans 12 amino acids. The CDR3 region is CASSTDNYGYTF. The DNA for the CDR3 is TGTGCCAGTTCGACTGATAACTATGGCTACACCTTC.

This clone showed up just once. Here the CDR3 DNA reads TGTGCCAGCAGTACCCATAGCGGGAGCAGGTACACCGGGGAGCTGTTTTTT. Translated: CASSTHSGSRYTGELFF. The rearrangement links TRBV7-6 to TRBJ2-2; 9 bases are shared with TRBD2. V shed 6 bases, J shed 3 bases, and the junction held 11 bases outside the gene matches. The CDR3 contains 17 residues. The V gene's germline CDR1 is SGHVS and CDR2 FNYEAQ.

This clone occurred once. This chain links TRBV19 with TRBJ2-1, with TRBD2 matching 7 bases. The CDR3 spans 14 residues. V shed 5 bases and J 9 bases; nucleotides not matched to a gene: 10. The germline V gene encodes CDR1 LNHDA and CDR2 SQIVND (reference sequence). CDR3 bases: TGTGCCAGTAGTCGGGGAGGGCCAACGAGTGAGCAGTTCTTC. Protein sequence: CASSRGGPTSEQFF.

The V and J genes are TRBV11-2 and TRBJ1-3; D is undetermined. The CDR3 is 13 amino acids. Deletions cut 3 bases from V and 1 base from J, with 4 bases between. Germline V gene data show CDR1 as SGHAT and CDR2 as FQNNGV. In DNA, the CDR3 is TGTGCCAGCAGCTTCCTTTCTGGAAACACCATATATTTT. Translation: CASSFLSGNTIYF.

The chain has TRBV6-1 and TRBJ1-5; D ambiguous. Germline V lookup: CDR1 MNHNS, CDR2 SASEGT. Trimming took 6 bases from V and 2 from J, leaving 8 bases between them. CDR3 length: 13 residues. Here the CDR3 reads CASSVRGNQPQHF. Here the CDR3 DNA reads TGTGCCAGCAGCGTTCGGGGCAATCAGCCCCAGCATTTT.

This clone has just one count. The chain employs TRBV18 and TRBJ2-3; 7 positions match TRBD2. Germline loops: CDR1 KGHSH, CDR2 LQKENI. The CDR3 length is 15 residues. J lost 0 bases, V lost 4 bases, and 4 bases had no gene match. CDR3 DNA: TGTGCCAGCTCACGGCGGGGGATTAGCACAGATACGCAGTATTTT. This codes for CASSRRGISTDTQYF.